What follows are 25 T cell receptor beta chains derived from one specimen sequenced in a study of blood T cell repertoires in COVID-19. Some clones are missing from TCRdb's copy, which holds only in-frame ones; the method was immunoSEQ multiplex PCR. This table holds roughly 230,000 clones, approximately 84% found once. Sequencing was done on a sample of peripheral blood. The receptors stem from a man aged 50 to 60 with acute or convalescent COVID-19.

The chain links TRBV4-2 to TRBJ2-1; 8 bases agree with TRBD2. Germline trimming cut 7 bases from V and 0 bases from J; bases unmatched to any gene: 8. There are 16 residues in the CDR3. Germline values: CDR1 LGHNA, CDR2 YNFKEQ. CDR3 sequence: CASTASSGGSYNEQFF. The CDR3 region has the DNA TGTGCCAGCACCGCATCAAGCGGGGGCTCCTACAATGAGCAGTTCTTC.

The DNA for the CDR3 is TGTGCCAGTAGTATAGGAGGGGGTTGGAGCACAGATACGCAGTATTTT. This encodes CASSIGGGWSTDTQYF. The chain combines TRBV19 with TRBJ2-3, with D possibly matching TRBD1 (6 bases). Germline V lookup: CDR1 LNHDA, CDR2 SQIVND (reference sequence). The CDR3 contains 16 residues. V shed 1 base and J shed 0 bases, with 11 bases lying between them.

The genes are TRBV5-6 and TRBJ2-7, with D tentatively TRBD1 (6 bases). V was clipped by 0 bases and J by 2 bases, with 6 bases between them. This CDR3 is built from 13 residues. The germline CDR1 and CDR2 sequences are SGHDT and YYEEEE. The chain's CDR3 is CASSLGGPYEQYF. The CDR3 DNA is TGTGCCAGCAGCTTGGGGGGGCCCTACGAGCAGTACTTC. The complete variable domain, with remaining parts taken from reference TRBV5-6 and TRBJ2-7, reads DAGVTQSPTHLIKTRGQQVTLRCSPKSGHDTVSWYQQALGQGPQFIFQYYEEEERQRGNFPDRFSGHQFPNYSSELNVNALLLGDSALYLCASSLGGPYEQYFGPGTRLTVT.

This chain links TRBV28 with TRBJ2-1; 7 bases agree with TRBD2. Trimming took 3 bases from V and 12 from J; bases not matched to a gene: 5. In germline, CDR1 is MDHEN, CDR2 SYDVKM. The CDR3 consists of 12 residues. The CDR3: CASSFRPGGQFF. The CDR3 DNA reads TGTGCCAGCAGTTTCCGGCCGGGAGGGCAGTTCTTC.

This chain links TRBV19 with TRBJ1-2, with D possibly matching TRBD1 (5 bases). The ends were cut back, 0 bases at V and 6 bases at J, with 14 bases in the middle. CDR1 is LNHDA, CDR2 SQIVND, per germline (reference sequence). CDR3 length: 15 amino acids. The CDR3 protein is CASSIDHLGADGYTF. For the CDR3, the DNA is TGTGCCAGTAGTATAGATCATCTAGGGGCGGATGGCTACACCTTC.

CDR3 loop: CASSLNQGIGETQYF. The CDR3 nucleotides are TGTGCCAGCAGCTTAAACCAGGGAATCGGGGAGACCCAGTACTTC. The genes are TRBV7-3 and TRBJ2-5, with a tentative D call TRBD1 (5 bases). The CDR3 contains 15 residues. Trimming removed 1 base from V and 5 bases from J, with 14 bases in between. In germline, CDR1 is SGHTA, CDR2 FQGTGA.

The chain links TRBV21-1 to TRBJ2-1; TRBD1 is the table's D call and was not checked against the DNA. TRBV21-1 is deemed a pseudogene. The CDR3 has 16 residues. CDR3 sequence (DNA): TGTGCCAGCACCCCGCGAGGGACAGGGGTTAGGAATGAGCAGTTCTTC. As protein: CASTPRGTGVRNEQFF.

The chain links TRBV19 to TRBJ2-2; tentatively, D is TRBD2 (6 bases). The CDR3 consists of 15 residues. Germline V gene sequence: CDR1 LNHDA, CDR2 SQIVND (reference sequence). V lost 0 bases, J lost 7 bases, and 12 bases lay in between. The CDR3: CASSIERGWNGELFF. CDR3 nucleotide sequence: TGTGCCAGTAGTATAGAGCGGGGATGGAACGGGGAGCTGTTTTTT.

The genes are TRBV7-9 and TRBJ1-1; tentatively, D is TRBD1 (5 bases). Germline V gene data show CDR1 as SEHNR and CDR2 as FQNEAQ (reference sequence). CDR3 length: 11 residues. Trimming cost V 11 bases and J 5 bases, with 12 bases left between them. This CDR3 is CAGQGGTEAFF. CDR3 bases: TGTGCCGGGCAGGGAGGAACTGAAGCTTTCTTT.

Only one count was recorded for this clone. The chain carries TRBV5-5 and TRBJ2-1, with D maybe TRBD1 (6 bases). V was trimmed by 3 bases and J by 1 base, leaving 8 bases between them. The CDR3 spans 14 residues. Germline lookup yields CDR1 SGHKS and CDR2 YYEKEE (reference sequence). The CDR3 sequence is CASSYRVSYNEQFF. The CDR3 region has the DNA TGTGCCAGCAGCTACAGGGTTTCCTACAATGAGCAGTTCTTC.

The chain is built from TRBV19 and TRBJ1-3, with 7 positions matching TRBD1. The germline V gene has CDR1 LNHDA and CDR2 SQIVND (reference sequence). The CDR3 extends over 12 amino acids. The J segment lost 14 bases and the V segment lost 5 bases, leaving 9 bases of the junction unmatched. The CDR3 sequence is CASSPPGQSVYF. CDR3 DNA sequence: TGTGCCAGTAGTCCGCCGGGACAGTCAGTATATTTT. Supplemented by reference TRBV19 and TRBJ1-3, the full variable domain reads DGGITQSPKYLFRKEGQNVTLSCEQNLNHDAMYWYRQDPGQGLRLIYYSQIVNDFQKGDIAEGYSVSREKKESFPLTVTSAQKNPTAFYLCASSPPGQSVYFGEGSWLTVV.

CDR3 sequence reads: CAWSVAIGVRAEAFF. The CDR3 DNA reads as TGTGCCTGGAGTGTAGCGATCGGGGTGCGGGCTGAAGCTTTCTTT. This chain uses TRBV30 with TRBJ1-1; D not certain. The CDR3 runs to 15 residues. Germline values: CDR1 GTSNPN, CDR2 SVGIG (reference sequence). V was cut by 0 bases and J by 6 bases, with 17 bases left in between.

This chain's CDR3 is CASSLIPGLVFNEQFF. The DNA for the CDR3 is TGTGCCAGTAGTCTAATACCGGGACTAGTTTTTAATGAGCAGTTCTTC. V and J are TRBV19 and TRBJ2-1; 8 nucleotides agree with TRBD2. Trimming at V came to 5 bases and at J to 7 bases, leaving 13 bases not matched to a gene. Germline V CDR1 and CDR2: LNHDA, SQIVND (reference sequence). This CDR3 comprises 16 residues.

J is TRBJ1-6 and V is TRBV5-1; 7 bases map to TRBD1. Trimming at V came to 0 bases and at J to 3 bases, leaving 9 bases not matched to a gene. The length of the CDR3 is 18 residues. Germline CDR1 SGHRS, CDR2 YFSETQ. This chain's CDR3 is CASSLAGQRGIYNSPLHF. Written as DNA, the CDR3 is TGCGCCAGCAGCTTGGCGGGACAGCGTGGGATCTATAATTCACCCCTCCACTTT.

This clone was counted between two and nine times. This chain connects TRBV13 to TRBJ2-3; 8 bases are shared with TRBD2. The V segment lost 3 bases and the J segment 3 bases; nucleotides outside the gene matches: 8. The germline gives CDR1 PRHDT, CDR2 FYEKMQ (reference sequence). This CDR3 region has 16 residues. The CDR3 nucleotides are TGTGCCAGCAGCTTTATATCGGGAGGGAAAACAGATACGCAGTATTTT. Translating gives CASSFISGGKTDTQYF.

This sequence joins TRBV10-3 and TRBJ2-7; 7 bases map to TRBD1. This CDR3 is 14 amino acids long. The V and J ends lost 0 bases and 3 bases, in that order; junction bases with no gene match: 2. From germline, CDR1 is ENHRY and CDR2 SYGVKD. In DNA, the CDR3 is TGTGCCATCAGTGAGTCAGGGACAGACTACGAGCAGTACTTC. Its translation is CAISESGTDYEQYF.

V gene TRBV19 combines with J gene TRBJ2-7; 7 bases fit TRBD1. Germline V lookup: CDR1 LNHDA, CDR2 SQIVND (reference sequence). The CDR3 has 15 residues. V shed 5 bases and J 0 bases; nucleotides not matched to a gene: 7. The CDR3 sequence: CASSSPGQFSYEQYF. The CDR3 DNA reads TGTGCCAGTAGTTCACCGGGACAGTTCTCCTACGAGCAGTACTTC.

The chain uses TRBV3-1 (or the pseudogene TRBV3-2) and TRBJ1-5, with unresolved D. Germline-derived CDR1 and CDR2 are LGHDT and YNNKEL (reference sequence). The V and J ends lost 2 bases and 4 bases respectively, with 12 bases between them. CDR3 size: 15 residues. CDR3 DNA sequence: TGTGCCAGCAGCCAAATGCGGGGAAGTAATCAGCCCCAGCATTTT. It codes for CASSQMRGSNQPQHF.

This rearrangement joins TRBV6-5 to TRBJ1-1; D not resolved. V shed 5 bases and J shed 4 bases, with 17 bases lying between them. From germline, CDR1 is MNHEY and CDR2 SVGAGI. The CDR3 contains 15 residues. The CDR3 is CASSPPGGVGTEAFF. The CDR3, as DNA: TGTGCCAGCAGTCCCCCCGGCGGGGTAGGCACTGAAGCTTTCTTT.

This clone was observed a few times. This chain links TRBV6-5 with TRBJ1-5, with no clear D. Germline lookup yields CDR1 MNHEY and CDR2 SVGAGI. V lost 7 bases and J 5 bases, leaving 9 bases between the germline ends. The CDR3 totals 12 residues. The CDR3 reads CASTLGDQPQHF. CDR3 bases: TGTGCCAGCACCCTCGGGGATCAGCCCCAGCATTTT.

V is TRBV28 and J is TRBJ2-2; TRBD2 agrees at 14 bases. CDR1 and CDR2 (germline): MDHEN, SYDVKM. After removal of 4 bases from V and 4 bases from J, the junction contained 8 bases not matched to a gene. The CDR3 totals 18 residues. DNA of the CDR3: TGTGCCAGCAGTTCACCGGGACTAGCGGGAGCCGGCACCGGGGAGCTGTTTTTT. Protein: CASSSPGLAGAGTGELFF. The whole variable domain, filled in from reference TRBV28 and TRBJ2-2, reads DVKVTQSSRYLVKRTGEKVFLECVQDMDHENMFWYRQDPGLGLRLIYFSYDVKMKEKGDIPEGYSVSREKKERFSLILESASTNQTSMYLCASSSPGLAGAGTGELFFGEGSRLTVL.

The CDR3, as DNA: TGTGCCAGCAGTTACAGGGGGAGAGATACGCAGTATTTT. It encodes CASSYRGRDTQYF. V and J are TRBV6-5 and TRBJ2-3, with a weak D call TRBD1 (6 bases). The CDR3 loop spans 13 amino acids. In germline, CDR1 is MNHEY, CDR2 SVGAGI. V dropped 2 bases and J dropped 5 bases, with 8 bases sitting between them.

The rearrangement uses TRBV7-6 and TRBJ1-6; a weak D match, TRBD1 (5 bases). The V end was cut by 1 base, the J end by 7 bases, with 14 bases between. The CDR3 is 16 residues long. Germline CDR1 and CDR2: SGHVS and FNYEAQ. Here the CDR3 reads CASSLGGAKSNSPLHF. The CDR3, as DNA: TGTGCCAGCAGCTTAGGTGGGGCCAAATCGAATTCACCCCTCCACTTT.

This chain's CDR3 is CASSFGGVGTGELFF. The CDR3 bases are TGTGCCAGCAGCTTTGGAGGGGTCGGGACCGGGGAGCTGTTTTTT. The V call is TRBV5-4, the J call TRBJ2-2, with D possibly being TRBD2 (6 bases). Germline CDR1 SGHNT, CDR2 YYREEE (reference sequence). The CDR3 has 15 amino acids. The V end was cut by 2 bases, the J end by 5 bases, with 13 bases between.

The chain combines TRBV5-6 with TRBJ1-2, with a tentative D call TRBD1 (5 bases). Per the germline V gene, CDR1 is SGHDT and CDR2 is YYEEEE. The CDR3 covers 15 residues. V was shortened by 4 bases and J by 6 bases, with 19 bases between the two germline ends. The CDR3 region is CASSRAQGLVDGYTF. CDR3 bases: TGTGCCAGCAGCCGGGCGCAGGGTCTTGTAGATGGCTACACCTTC.